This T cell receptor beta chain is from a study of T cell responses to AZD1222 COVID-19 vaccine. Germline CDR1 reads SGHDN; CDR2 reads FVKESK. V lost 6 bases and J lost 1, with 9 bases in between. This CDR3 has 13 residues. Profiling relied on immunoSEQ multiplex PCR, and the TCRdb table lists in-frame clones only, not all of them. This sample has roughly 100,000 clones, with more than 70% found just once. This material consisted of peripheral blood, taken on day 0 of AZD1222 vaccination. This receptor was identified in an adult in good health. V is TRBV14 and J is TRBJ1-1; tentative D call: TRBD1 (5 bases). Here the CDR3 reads CASSVQGNTEAFF. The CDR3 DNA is TGTGCCAGCAGTGTTCAGGGGAACACTGAAGCTTTCTTT.